The clone carrying this T cell receptor beta chain is a singleton in its sample. What it binds is unknown. Using immunoSEQ multiplex PCR, the repertoire was profiled, and TCRdb retains in-frame clones only, with some absent. The repertoire holds 89,000 or so clones, with about 90% as singletons. This CDR3 comprises 16 residues. The germline V gene encodes CDR1 MNHEY and CDR2 SVGAGI. V was cut by 2 bases and J by 0 bases, with 11 bases left in between. The data were taken from a study of OX40 agonist ivuxolimab in advanced cancers. The cohort excluded patients with autoimmune disease history or systemic immunosuppression. Whole-study findings and limits: CD4+ and CD8+ T cells in blood underwent clonal expansion by week 6 at 0.1 to 3.0 mg/kg.

The genes are TRBV6-5 and TRBJ2-1; the D is unclear. The TCR originated in an adult with an advanced solid tumor such as melanoma, head and neck, liver or kidney cancer. The input for sequencing was CD4+ or CD8+ T cells sorted from blood, taken in a trial of the OX40 agonist ivuxolimab. The CDR3 reads CASSYGTVSSYNEQFF. The CDR3 coding sequence is TGTGCCAGCAGTTACGGTACCGTCAGCTCCTACAATGAGCAGTTCTTC.